What follows describes a single T cell receptor (beta chain). Per the germline V gene, CDR1 is SGHTA and CDR2 is FQGNSA. V shed 5 bases and J 6 bases; nucleotides not matched to a gene: 5. The CDR3 is 13 residues long. Produced via immunoSEQ multiplex PCR; TCRdb's table is partial and in-frame only. The top ten clones hold 20% to 25% of a sample with approximately 59,000 clones, over 75% of them seen once. Cells were sorted from thawed PBMC rested overnight and stained with GMM-loaded CD1B tetramer, viability dye and anti-CD3. C32 glucose monomycolate from Rhodococcus equi was loaded onto the CD1B tetramers. The data were obtained in a study of T cells in tuberculosis.

V gene TRBV7-2 combines with J gene TRBJ2-5; 8 bases map to TRBD1. Source material: CD1b-GMM tetramer-negative cells sorted from PBMCs. This receptor was obtained from an adult woman with latent tuberculosis. The CDR3 sequence: CASSPRGQQTQYF. The DNA of the CDR3 is TGTGCCAGCAGCCCCAGGGGGCAACAGACCCAGTACTTC.